This TCR beta chain was recorded in a study of CD8 T cells in Susac syndrome. The V gene's germline CDR1 is LNHDA and CDR2 SQIVND (reference sequence). V gave up 6 bases and J gave up 3 bases, with 11 bases separating them. This CDR3 has 14 residues. cDNA came from around 0.5 to 1 ug RNA primed by random hexamers. Multiplex PCR with immunoSEQ amplified the TCR beta CDR3 across 54 Vbeta and 13 Jbeta. TCRdb re-analysed the immunoSEQ multiplex PCR reads in MiXCR, keeping a single row per CDR3 protein. The sample has hundreds of thousands of distinct CDR3 sequences, around 84% seen once; the top ten hold approximately 0.11%. In blood CD8+ and CD4+ T cells, TCR beta underwent sequencing. Negative isolation yielded CD4+ and CD8+ T cells, and FACS enriched TEMRA cells.

The chain joins TRBV19 to TRBJ2-2; possible D gene TRBD1, 6 bases. This clonotype was obtained from a human donor with multiple sclerosis. The sequencing input was CD8+ T cells from PBMCs. CDR3 sequence (DNA): TGTGCCAGTAGACAGGGAAAATACACCGGGGAGCTGTTTTTT. Protein sequence: CASRQGKYTGELFF.